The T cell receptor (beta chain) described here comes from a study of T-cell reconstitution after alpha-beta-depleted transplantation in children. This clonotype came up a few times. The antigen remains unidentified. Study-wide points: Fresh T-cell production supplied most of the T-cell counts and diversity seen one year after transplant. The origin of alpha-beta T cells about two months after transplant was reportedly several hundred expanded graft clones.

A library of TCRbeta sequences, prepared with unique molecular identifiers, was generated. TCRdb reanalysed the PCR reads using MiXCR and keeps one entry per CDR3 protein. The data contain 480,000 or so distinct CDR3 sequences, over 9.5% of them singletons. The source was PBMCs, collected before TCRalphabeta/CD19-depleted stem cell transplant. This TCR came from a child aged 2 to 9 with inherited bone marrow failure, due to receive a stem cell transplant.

For the CDR3, the DNA is TGCAGCGTTGCCCCGGCCAGGGAGCAGTTCTTC. Protein sequence: CSVAPAREQFF. The chain recombines TRBV29-1 with TRBJ2-1; D ambiguous. This CDR3 has 11 amino acids. Deletions cut 4 bases from V and 10 bases from J, with 11 bases between. Germline values: CDR1 SQVTM, CDR2 ANQGSEA.